These 24 T cell receptor beta chains came from one sample sequenced in a study of T cells after yellow fever vaccination. TCRdb called the 5' RACE reads again in MiXCR, with one record for every CDR3 protein. The sample contains approximately 580,000 distinct CDR3 sequences, roughly 17% of which appear only once. This specimen was PBMCs, taken less than 6 days after the first yellow fever vaccination. These receptor sequences come from a man aged 18-30 years who received the YFV17D yellow fever vaccine.

The gene calls are TRBV4-3 and TRBJ1-5, with D possibly TRBD1 on 5 matching bases. The V gene lost 3 bases and the J gene lost 3 bases, with 12 bases spanning the gap. Looked up from germline, CDR1 is LGHNA and CDR2 is YSLEER. The CDR3 extends over 15 amino acids. The CDR3 spells CASSQETAPNQPQHF. CDR3 nucleotides: TGCGCCAGCAGCCAGGAGACAGCCCCCAATCAGCCCCAGCATTTT.

The chain couples TRBV7-2 to TRBJ2-3, with TRBD2 as a possible D gene (5 bases). Germline CDR1 is SGHTA and CDR2 is FQGNSA. The CDR3 has 16 residues. The ends were cut back, 5 bases at V and 0 bases at J, with 15 bases in the middle. The CDR3 region is CASSGLTTGSTDTQYF. CDR3 coding DNA: TGTGCCAGCAGCGGCCTAACGACGGGGAGCACAGATACGCAGTATTTT.

This clonotype showed up just a few times. The chain carries TRBV20-1 and TRBJ2-1; 10 bases align to TRBD1. The V gene end was trimmed by 3 bases and the J gene end by 9 bases; junction bases not matched to a gene: 5. The CDR3 length is 13 residues. Germline values: CDR1 DFQATT, CDR2 SNEGSKA (reference sequence). CDR3 residues: CSARGTGAGEQFF. The CDR3 DNA follows: TGCAGTGCTAGGGGGACAGGGGCGGGTGAGCAGTTCTTC.

The chain joins TRBV20-1 to TRBJ2-3; TRBD2 aligns across 15 bases. CDR1 and CDR2 (germline): DFQATT, SNEGSKA (reference sequence). CDR3 length: 15 amino acids. CDR3 sequence reads: CTGLAGGARTDTQYF. In DNA, the CDR3 is TGCACCGGACTAGCGGGGGGGGCCCGCACAGATACGCAGTATTTT.

This clonotype was seen ten or more times. V gene TRBV5-1 combines with J gene TRBJ2-7; maybe TRBD1 (6 bases). Trimming shortened V by 0 bases and J by 4 bases, and 14 bases separated the two germline ends. CDR3 length: 15 amino acids. Germline lookup yields CDR1 SGHRS and CDR2 YFSETQ. CDR3 sequence (DNA): TGCGCCAGCAGCTTGGATCCAGGGGTCTCGTACGAGCAGTACTTC. Encoded protein: CASSLDPGVSYEQYF.

The V gene is TRBV18, the J gene TRBJ2-3; 7 bases are shared with TRBD2. With V trimmed by 0 bases and J by 0 bases, 3 bases remained unmatched. CDR1 KGHSH and CDR2 LQKENI come from the germline V gene. The CDR3 is 16 residues long. The CDR3 DNA reads as TGTGCCAGCTCACCACCGACTAGCTCTAGCACAGATACGCAGTATTTT. Its translation is CASSPPTSSSTDTQYF.

This clonotype has just a few counts. The gene calls are TRBV7-2 and TRBJ2-1; D is possibly TRBD2 (6 bases). The germline V gene has CDR1 SGHTA and CDR2 FQGNSA. This CDR3 comprises 14 residues. Between the trimmed V and J ends, which lost 5 bases and 1 base, there was a span of 9 bases. CDR3 bases: TGTGCCAGCAGCCGCGGGGATTCCTACAATGAGCAGTTCTTC. Translated, it gives CASSRGDSYNEQFF.

This clonotype was observed a handful of times. This chain uses TRBV18 with TRBJ2-3; tentative D call: TRBD1 (5 bases). The length of the CDR3 is 15 residues. Germline assignment: CDR1 KGHSH and CDR2 LQKENI. Trimming left V 0 bases short and J 6 bases short, with 13 bases between. CDR3: CASSPPGQPGDTQYF. The CDR3 DNA sequence: TGTGCCAGCTCACCACCAGGACAACCAGGGGATACGCAGTATTTT. Supplemented by reference TRBV18 and TRBJ2-3, the full variable domain reads NAGVMQNPRHLVRRRGQEARLRCSPMKGHSHVYWYRQLPEEGLKFMVYLQKENIIDESGMPKERFSAEFPKEGPSILRIQQVVRGDSAAYFCASSPPGQPGDTQYFGPGTRLTVL.

This clonotype was found a few times. The chain employs TRBV19 and TRBJ1-1, with 8 positions matching TRBD1. Unmatched junction bases numbered 7, after V lost 6 bases and J lost 1 base. Germline values: CDR1 LNHDA, CDR2 SQIVND (reference sequence). The CDR3 contains 15 residues. CDR3 amino acids: CASRLTGVGNTEAFF. CDR3 DNA sequence: TGTGCCAGTAGATTGACAGGGGTTGGGAACACTGAAGCTTTCTTT.

The chain is built from TRBV4-2 and TRBJ2-5; D unclear. Germline V gene sequence: CDR1 LGHNA, CDR2 YNFKEQ. The CDR3 totals 16 residues. V shed 4 bases and J shed 0 bases, with 15 bases lying between them. The CDR3 DNA reads TGTGCCAGCAGCCCCTGGTCAGGCGCGGACCAAGAGACCCAGTACTTC. Its translation: CASSPWSGADQETQYF.

This clonotype was counted only a few times. The V and J genes are TRBV20-1 and TRBJ2-1; TRBD2 matches 8 bases. Germline values: CDR1 DFQATT, CDR2 SNEGSKA (reference sequence). V gave up 0 bases and J gave up 7 bases; unmatched junction bases: 2. This CDR3 has 13 residues. CDR3 nucleotide sequence: TGCAGTGCTAGAGATCGGGGGGGGAATGAGCAGTTCTTC. Translated, it gives CSARDRGGNEQFF.

The V call is TRBV12-3 or TRBV12-4, the J call TRBJ2-3; unclear D gene. The V end was cut by 5 bases, the J end by 4 bases, with 10 bases between. This CDR3 has 13 amino acids. The CDR3 is CASSRNVADTQYF. The DNA for the CDR3 is TGTGCCAGCAGTCGTAATGTTGCAGATACGCAGTATTTT.

Only a few counts were recorded for this clonotype. The genes are TRBV5-1 and TRBJ1-2, with D possibly TRBD1 on 5 matching bases. V lost 0 bases to trimming and J lost 4 bases, with 13 bases between them. The CDR3 is made up of 15 amino acids. Germline loops: CDR1 SGHRS, CDR2 YFSETQ. The CDR3 DNA sequence: TGCGCCAGCAGCTTGGCCGAGGACATAAGCTATGGCTACACCTTC. It specifies CASSLAEDISYGYTF.

In this sample, this clonotype turned up a few times. The gene calls are TRBV19 and TRBJ1-5; D is possibly TRBD1 (5 bases). V lost 6 bases and J lost 0, with 15 bases in between. Germline CDR1 and CDR2: LNHDA and SQIVND (reference sequence). The CDR3 sequence is 16 residues long. The CDR3 loop is CASSQGSAYSNQPQHF. The CDR3, as DNA: TGTGCCAGTAGCCAGGGTTCGGCCTATAGCAATCAGCCCCAGCATTTT.

V gene TRBV30 combines with J gene TRBJ2-7; 8 bases map to TRBD1. CDR3 size: 15 residues. Germline V gene sequence: CDR1 GTSNPN, CDR2 SVGIG (reference sequence). The J segment lost 3 bases and the V segment lost 1 base, leaving 8 bases of the junction unmatched. CDR3 DNA: TGTGCCTGGAGTGGAAAGGACAGGGAAGGCTACGAGCAGTACTTC. This translates into CAWSGKDREGYEQYF.

V gene TRBV20-1 combines with J gene TRBJ2-5; D is undetermined. The germline CDR1 and CDR2 sequences are DFQATT and SNEGSKA (reference sequence). Trimming removed 3 bases from V and 1 base from J, with 9 bases in between. The CDR3 totals 13 residues. In nucleotides, the CDR3 is TGCAGTGCTAGTACAGCCTCCCAAGAGACCCAGTACTTC. Amino acid sequence: CSASTASQETQYF.

For this clonotype: This may be a read error: a much more frequent sequence differs by one nucleotide. The V call is TRBV20-1, the J call TRBJ2-5; maybe TRBD2 (7 bases). V dropped 3 bases and J dropped 7 bases, with 9 bases sitting between them. The CDR3 covers 11 residues. Germline loops: CDR1 DFQATT, CDR2 SNEGSKA (reference sequence). The CDR3 DNA sequence: TGCAGTGCTAGGAGGGGGGGGACCCAGTACTTC. Its protein is CSARRGGTQYF.

The chain employs TRBV15 and TRBJ1-3, with 8 nucleotides matching TRBD1. Germline assignment: CDR1 LNHNV and CDR2 YYDKDF (reference sequence). V shed 0 bases and J 7 bases; nucleotides not matched to a gene: 5. CDR3 length: 15 amino acids. As DNA, the CDR3 is TGTGCCACCAGCAGAGACCCAGGGGGCCAGAACACCATATATTTT. Protein product: CATSRDPGGQNTIYF.

This clonotype was seen more than once but under ten times. The CDR3 region is CASSQANSGIGDTQYF. The CDR3 DNA sequence: TGCGCCAGCAGCCAAGCAAATTCAGGTATAGGGGATACGCAGTATTTT. The chain combines TRBV4-1 with TRBJ2-3; D gene uncertain. Trimming took off 1 base at V and 6 bases at J, with 17 bases between the two ends. The CDR3 has 16 residues. CDR1 is MGHRA, CDR2 YSYEKL, per germline.

The chain uses TRBV7-9 and TRBJ2-1; D assignment may be TRBD1 or TRBD2 (5 bases each). CDR3 length: 17 amino acids. V was shortened by 5 bases and J by 5 bases, with 22 bases between the two germline ends. CDR1 is SEHNR and CDR2 is FQNEAQ in the germline V gene (reference sequence). CDR3 region: CASSHPPVGTLNNEQFF. DNA of the CDR3: TGTGCCAGCAGCCACCCCCCCGTAGGGACCCTCAACAATGAGCAGTTCTTC.

A remark on this clonotype: This sequence may be a read error, since a much larger clone differs from it by one base. This chain uses TRBV7-9 with TRBJ1-1; D is ambiguous. Germline CDR1 reads SEHNR; CDR2 reads FQNEAQ (reference sequence). V lost 5 bases and J lost 0, with 7 bases in between. This CDR3 region has 13 residues. This chain's CDR3 is CASSTSVNTEAFF. CDR3 sequence (DNA): TGTGCCAGCAGCACCAGCGTGAACACTGAAGCTTTCTTT. The whole variable domain, filled in from reference TRBV7-9 and TRBJ1-1, reads DTGVSQNPRHKITKRGQNVTFRCDPISEHNRLYWYRQTLGQGPEFLTYFQNEAQLEKSRLLSDRFSAERPKGSFSTLEIQRTEQGDSAMYLCASSTSVNTEAFFGQGTRLTVV.

The chain recombines TRBV6-1 with TRBJ2-3; D possibly corresponds to TRBD2 (5 bases). This CDR3 region has 14 residues. Germline V gene lookup returns CDR1 MNHNS and CDR2 SASEGT. V shed 7 bases and J shed 1 base, with 12 bases lying between them. CDR3 DNA sequence: TGTGCCAGCATCCTTTCCGGGGGCACAGATACGCAGTATTTT. Amino acids: CASILSGGTDTQYF.

This clonotype was seen more than once but under ten times. V gene TRBV7-2 combines with J gene TRBJ1-1; D not certain. The CDR3 has 16 amino acids. The germline V gene encodes CDR1 SGHTA and CDR2 FQGNSA. V lost 1 base, J lost 1 base, and 13 bases lay in between. CDR3 loop: CASSLVMIGRNTEAFF. Here the CDR3 DNA reads TGTGCCAGCAGCTTAGTGATGATTGGGCGGAACACTGAAGCTTTCTTT.

The chain recombines TRBV12-3 or TRBV12-4 with TRBJ1-1; D is perhaps TRBD1 (6 bases). The V gene lost 6 bases and the J gene lost 1 base, with 12 bases spanning the gap. This CDR3 is built from 14 residues. The CDR3 DNA follows: TGTGCCAGCAGGAAGACAGGCGGGAACACTGAAGCTTTCTTT. Translated, it gives CASRKTGGNTEAFF.